Below, one T cell receptor beta chain is given with its context. The antigen remains unidentified. Libraries were prepared by immunoSEQ multiplex PCR; TCRdb keeps only in-frame clonotypes and omits some of them. This sample carries more than 2,000,000 clones, roughly nine tenths of them seen once, and the ten largest clones take over 0.12%. All donors were Caucasian adults living in Nashville, Tennessee. The data were obtained in a study of shared clonotypes between healthy human individuals. Looking at the study overall: Each donor's CD8 memory used one plate, CD8 naive two, each CD4 subset three. General study results and limits: Generation probabilities were higher for clonotypes shared across all four sorted-subset donors than for unshared ones. Across subsets, estimated richness was generally greater for naive than for memory populations.

The germline V and J ends were trimmed by 3 bases and 0 bases, with 10 bases remaining between them. CDR3 size: 15 residues. CDR1 MDHEN and CDR2 SYDVKM come from the germline V gene. The specimen sequenced was naive CD4+ T cells sorted from blood. Subset indicated: CD45RA+ positively selected. This rearrangement joins TRBV28 to TRBJ2-3; tentative D call: TRBD2 (5 bases). This receptor was obtained from a man younger than 35 in good health. CDR3 residues: CASSFSGYSTDTQYF. CDR3 coding DNA: TGTGCCAGCAGTTTCAGCGGATATAGCACAGATACGCAGTATTTT.